This passage covers 29 T cell receptor beta chains from one sample sequenced in a study of identical twins. A single record per CDR3 protein comes from TCRdb applying MiXCR to the 5' RACE reads. This sample has 550,000 to 800,000 distinct CDR3 sequences, with under 8.5% found just once. The same data also contributed to another study, on yellow fever vaccine responses in identical twins.

The specimen sequenced was PBMCs. These receptors came from a young woman in good health.

This clonotype has more than one count but fewer than ten. This chain uses TRBV29-1 with TRBJ2-1; 8 bases align to TRBD2. CDR3 length equals 13 residues. Looked up from germline, CDR1 is SQVTM and CDR2 is ANQGSEA. Trimming took 5 bases from V and 6 from J; bases not matched to a gene: 6. The CDR3 DNA is TGCAGCGTTACTAGCGGCCGATCCAATGAGCAGTTCTTC. Translated, it gives CSVTSGRSNEQFF.

The chain carries TRBV2 and TRBJ2-7; 9 bases match TRBD1. Per germline, CDR1 SNHLY and CDR2 FYNNEI. V lost 6 bases and J lost 4; bases outside the gene matches: 4. This CDR3 has 13 amino acids. Here the CDR3 reads CASSGQGRYEQYF. The CDR3 coding sequence is TGTGCCAGCAGCGGACAGGGGAGATACGAGCAGTACTTC.

The rearrangement uses TRBV29-1 and TRBJ2-1; D might be TRBD1 (7 bases). This CDR3 spans 14 amino acids. Trimming stripped 7 bases from V and 0 bases from J, with 13 bases between. Per the germline V gene, CDR1 is SQVTM and CDR2 is ANQGSEA. CDR3: CSGCQGGSYNEQFF. The CDR3 nucleotides are TGCAGCGGCTGTCAGGGGGGCTCCTACAATGAGCAGTTCTTC.

Only a few counts were recorded for this clonotype. The rearrangement joins TRBV24-1 to TRBJ2-5; no reliable D call. The CDR3 spans 14 residues. Germline CDR1 reads KGHDR; CDR2 reads SFDVKD. The V and J ends lost 2 bases and 3 bases respectively, with 9 bases between them. CDR3 sequence reads: CATSDWGKEETQYF. DNA for the CDR3: TGTGCCACCAGTGATTGGGGAAAGGAAGAGACCCAGTACTTC.

This clonotype was seen repeatedly, ten times or more. V and J are TRBV12-3 or TRBV12-4 and TRBJ2-1; TRBD2 matches 7 bases. J lost 4 bases, V lost 7 bases, and 13 bases had no gene match. The CDR3 runs to 16 residues. The CDR3 sequence: CASIPTGLAEYNEQFF. In DNA form, the CDR3 reads TGTGCCAGCATCCCCACCGGGCTAGCGGAATACAATGAGCAGTTCTTC.

V gene TRBV12-3 or TRBV12-4 combines with J gene TRBJ2-2; 8 nucleotides agree with TRBD2. Trimming cost V 1 base and J 7 bases; bases outside gene matches: 5. The CDR3 runs 15 residues. CDR3 amino acids: CASSLVTSVGGELFF. The CDR3, as DNA: TGTGCCAGCAGTTTAGTGACTAGCGTCGGCGGGGAGCTGTTTTTT.

V usage is TRBV29-1 and J usage is TRBJ1-1; 8 bases map to TRBD1. V lost 1 base, J lost 5 bases, and 9 bases stayed unmatched. The CDR3 is 15 amino acids. Germline V CDR1 and CDR2: SQVTM, ANQGSEA. Here the CDR3 reads CSVEVGQGGRTEAFF. CDR3 bases: TGCAGCGTTGAAGTAGGACAGGGCGGAAGGACTGAAGCTTTCTTT.

This clonotype occurred a few times. The chain joins TRBV3-1 to TRBJ2-3, with D perhaps TRBD1 or TRBD2 (5 bases each). The CDR3 loop spans 16 amino acids. V lost 4 bases to trimming and J lost 4 bases, with 18 bases between them. Germline CDR1 reads LGHDT; CDR2 reads YNNKEL (reference sequence). CDR3 coding DNA: TGTGCCAGCAGCCCAACCGGGACCCAAGTCGCAGATACGCAGTATTTT. The encoded protein is CASSPTGTQVADTQYF.

This clonotype was seen repeatedly, ten times or more. V gene TRBV7-6 combines with J gene TRBJ2-3; no clear D. The CDR3 length is 14 residues. The germline V and J ends were trimmed by 5 bases and 2 bases, with 11 bases remaining between them. Germline V lookup: CDR1 SGHVS, CDR2 FNYEAQ. The CDR3 DNA reads as TGTGCCAGCAGCGCCGGGTTCGCCACAGATACGCAGTATTTT. Translating gives CASSAGFATDTQYF.

This clonotype was recorded a few times. The chain combines TRBV10-3 with TRBJ2-7; D is ambiguous. The germline gives CDR1 ENHRY, CDR2 SYGVKD. This CDR3 comprises 13 residues. V shed 4 bases and J shed 0 bases, with 7 bases lying between them. CDR3 nucleotides: TGTGCCATCAGTGGGGTCAGCTCCTACGAGCAGTACTTC. Translated, it gives CAISGVSSYEQYF.

This clonotype was counted only a few times. The genes are TRBV7-6 and TRBJ2-7, with a weak D call TRBD2 (6 bases). Germline CDR1 reads SGHVS; CDR2 reads FNYEAQ. This CDR3 spans 14 amino acids. Trimming cost V 0 bases and J 5 bases, with 11 bases left between them. CDR3 coding DNA: TGTGCCAGCAGCTTAGCGAAGGGACTGGACGAGCAGTACTTC. It codes for CASSLAKGLDEQYF.

This sequence joins TRBV20-1 and TRBJ2-3; D gene ambiguous. V lost 3 bases and J lost 1, with 5 bases in between. The CDR3 is made up of 12 amino acids. Germline V gene sequence: CDR1 DFQATT, CDR2 SNEGSKA (reference sequence). The CDR3 coding sequence is TGCAGTGCTAGTCCCCGCACAGATACGCAGTATTTT. This sequence encodes CSASPRTDTQYF.

V and J are TRBV3-1 and TRBJ1-1; D is perhaps TRBD1 (5 bases). Trimming removed 2 bases at V and 5 bases at J, with 15 bases between. Germline CDR1 and CDR2: LGHDT and YNNKEL (reference sequence). The CDR3 spans 15 residues. The CDR3 loop is CASSQILGWGTEAFF. As DNA, the CDR3 is TGTGCCAGCAGCCAAATCCTCGGTTGGGGGACTGAAGCTTTCTTT. Supplemented by reference TRBV3-1 and TRBJ1-1, the full variable domain reads DTAVSQTPKYLVTQMGNDKSIKCEQNLGHDTMYWYKQDSKKFLKIMFSYNNKELIINETVPNRFSPKSPDKAHLNLHINSLELGDSAVYFCASSQILGWGTEAFFGQGTRLTVV.

The chain couples TRBV20-1 to TRBJ2-2; 7 positions agree with TRBD2. The junction had 7 bases not matched to a gene; V was cut back by 0 bases and J by 3 bases. Germline lookup yields CDR1 DFQATT and CDR2 SNEGSKA (reference sequence). The CDR3 is 16 amino acids. The CDR3 DNA sequence: TGCAGTGCTAGAGATTCCCAGGGAGGGGACACCGGGGAGCTGTTTTTT. It yields the protein CSARDSQGGDTGELFF.

The gene calls are TRBV28 and TRBJ1-3; D gene uncertain. With 4 bases removed from V and 0 bases from J, the gap between germline ends came to 7 bases. Germline V lookup: CDR1 MDHEN, CDR2 SYDVKM. This CDR3 is 14 amino acids long. CDR3 sequence (DNA): TGTGCCAGCAGTTCGGCAAGCTCTGGAAACACCATATATTTT. Amino acids: CASSSASSGNTIYF.

This clonotype occurred a few times. This chain uses TRBV7-2 with TRBJ2-2, with 7 bases that match TRBD1. In germline, CDR1 is SGHTA, CDR2 FQGNSA. Unmatched junction bases numbered 7, after V lost 5 bases and J lost 4 bases. The CDR3 length is 15 residues. CDR3 region: CASSDKTGTTGELFF. CDR3 coding DNA: TGTGCCAGCAGCGATAAGACAGGGACCACCGGGGAGCTGTTTTTT.

This clonotype was seen a few times. The chain carries TRBV3-1 and TRBJ2-4; D not certain. Trimming left V 0 bases short and J 1 base short, with 10 bases between. The germline gives CDR1 LGHDT, CDR2 YNNKEL (reference sequence). The CDR3 totals 16 residues. Here the CDR3 DNA reads TGTGCCAGCAGCCAAGATCGGCCCTCGGCCAAAAACATTCAGTACTTC. Protein: CASSQDRPSAKNIQYF.

As regards this clonotype: Sequence at one end of the junction differs from germline and may be a read error. Here the CDR3 reads CARSFRSSGLARFSYNEQFF. CDR3 in DNA: TGTGCCAGAAGTTTTAGGAGCTCGGGGTTAGCTCGGTTCTCCTACAATGAGCAGTTCTTC. This rearrangement joins TRBV12-3 or TRBV12-4 to TRBJ2-1; tentative D call: TRBD2 (5 bases). The CDR3 totals 20 residues.

The chain combines TRBV25-1 with TRBJ2-7; D call uncertain. The V end was cut by 4 bases, the J end by 0 bases, with 13 bases between. CDR1 and CDR2 (germline): MGHDK, SYGVNS. This CDR3 is built from 15 residues. The DNA of the CDR3 is TGTGCCAGCAGTGCTATCAGGCCCTACTCCTACGAGCAGTACTTC. Translation gives CASSAIRPYSYEQYF.

The V and J genes are TRBV12-3 or TRBV12-4 and TRBJ1-1; the D is unclear. The CDR3 sequence is 11 residues long. V lost 5 bases to trimming and J lost 8 bases, with 9 bases between them. This CDR3 is CASSAGPEAFF. The DNA for the CDR3 is TGTGCCAGCAGTGCCGGGCCCGAAGCTTTCTTT.

This clonotype has a count of ten or more. The genes are TRBV6-4 and TRBJ1-1; the D gene is possibly TRBD1 (5 bases). The germline gives CDR1 MRHNA, CDR2 SNTAGT. The CDR3 has 13 amino acids. Trimming took 4 bases from V and 4 from J, leaving 10 bases between them. DNA of the CDR3: TGTGCCAGCAGTGCCGCGGGGGGCACTGAAGCTTTCTTT. Its protein is CASSAAGGTEAFF.

The CDR3 DNA reads as TGCGCCAGCAGCCAGCGGTCGACTCTCGTCGATACGCAGTATTTT. It encodes CASSQRSTLVDTQYF. The V gene is TRBV4-1, the J gene TRBJ2-3; D gene unclear. In germline, CDR1 is MGHRA, CDR2 YSYEKL. The CDR3 sequence is 15 residues long. V gave up 3 bases and J gave up 6 bases, with 16 bases separating them.

The genes are TRBV7-2 and TRBJ2-1, with TRBD2 matching 13 bases. Losses at the gene ends were 5 bases for V and 8 bases for J; bases not matched to a gene: 9. Germline V gene lookup returns CDR1 SGHTA and CDR2 FQGNSA. The CDR3 runs 16 residues. DNA of the CDR3: TGTGCCAGCAGCAGAGGACTAGCGGGAGCTAAAGATGAGCAGTTCTTC. This sequence encodes CASSRGLAGAKDEQFF.

The chain recombines TRBV7-9 with TRBJ2-5, with D possibly matching TRBD1 (5 bases). The CDR3 consists of 13 residues. CDR1 is SEHNR and CDR2 is FQNEAQ in the germline V gene (reference sequence). Trimming took off 2 bases at V and 5 bases at J, with 9 bases between the two ends. In nucleotides, the CDR3 is TGTGCCAGCAGCTTACAGGGTTCGGAGACCCAGTACTTC. Translation gives CASSLQGSETQYF.

This clonotype was detected only a few times. The chain has TRBV24-1 and TRBJ2-1; D could derive from TRBD1 or TRBD2 (5 bases each). The CDR3 totals 16 residues. The germline gives CDR1 KGHDR, CDR2 SFDVKD. Trimming took 4 bases from V and 8 from J, leaving 20 bases between them. The CDR3 here is CATSETGTENHDEQFF. CDR3 DNA: TGTGCCACCAGTGAAACCGGGACCGAGAATCACGATGAGCAGTTCTTC.

This clonotype has a count of ten or more. In DNA form, the CDR3 reads TGCAGCGTTGAAGGTCGGGGGATAGGGTATGGCTACACCTTC. As protein: CSVEGRGIGYGYTF. The chain couples TRBV29-1 to TRBJ1-2, with a tentative D call TRBD1 (5 bases). Trimming stripped 1 base from V and 5 bases from J, with 14 bases between. The V gene's germline CDR1 is SQVTM and CDR2 ANQGSEA. The CDR3 consists of 14 residues.

This clonotype was recorded at least ten times. This rearrangement joins TRBV20-1 to TRBJ1-5; D might be TRBD1 (5 bases). Germline V gene lookup returns CDR1 DFQATT and CDR2 SNEGSKA (reference sequence). V was trimmed by 6 bases and J by 2 bases, leaving 20 bases between them. CDR3 length equals 16 residues. The DNA of the CDR3 is TGCAGTGCCACACACAGTCGGGGCGGGGGCAATCAGCCCCAGCATTTT. Its translation: CSATHSRGGGNQPQHF.

The table lists this clonotype with a few counts. V gene TRBV20-1 combines with J gene TRBJ1-4; 12 bases are shared with TRBD1. CDR1 and CDR2 (germline): DFQATT, SNEGSKA (reference sequence). V lost 3 bases, J lost 8 bases, and 7 bases stayed unmatched. The CDR3 sequence is 15 residues long. Here the CDR3 DNA reads TGCAGTGCTAGTCCTAGGGGGACAGGGGGCGAAAAACTGTTTTTT. This encodes CSASPRGTGGEKLFF.

This sequence joins TRBV15 and TRBJ2-3, with unresolved D. Germline CDR1 reads LNHNV; CDR2 reads YYDKDF (reference sequence). The V end lost 0 bases, the J end lost 6 bases, and 7 bases lay between the germline ends. The CDR3 loop spans 13 amino acids. The chain's CDR3 is CATSRDQGDTQYF. CDR3 sequence (DNA): TGTGCCACCAGCAGAGATCAAGGTGATACGCAGTATTTT.